Below are 4 T cell receptor beta chains sequenced from a single sample in a study of blood T cell repertoires in COVID-19. TCRdb's table, derived via immunoSEQ multiplex PCR, lists solely in-frame clones and lacks some. The sample gives over 250,000 clones, roughly 86% of which show up once; roughly 2.5% is in the top ten. The material sequenced was peripheral blood. These receptors were obtained from a woman aged 45-60 years with acute or convalescent COVID-19.

In its sample, this clone was seen once. The rearrangement uses TRBV9 and TRBJ1-1; D is ambiguous. V dropped 1 base and J dropped 1 base, with 5 bases sitting between them. Germline CDR1 reads SGDLS; CDR2 reads YYNGEE. The CDR3 runs to 13 residues. CDR3 sequence: CASSVRQNTEAFF. CDR3 coding DNA: TGTGCCAGCAGCGTACGACAGAACACTGAAGCTTTCTTT.

The V and J genes are TRBV28 and TRBJ2-1, with 8 bases that match TRBD2. The CDR3 is 16 amino acids. J lost 6 bases, V lost 6 bases, and 13 bases had no gene match. The V gene's germline CDR1 is MDHEN and CDR2 SYDVKM. The CDR3 DNA follows: TGTGCCAGCAGCTCTCCCACGGGACTAGTTGTCAATGAGCAGTTCTTC. Translated, it gives CASSSPTGLVVNEQFF.

The chain carries TRBV3-1 (or the pseudogene TRBV3-2) and TRBJ2-1; the match to TRBD2 covers 8 bases. Germline lookup yields CDR1 LGHDT and CDR2 YNNKEL (reference sequence). The CDR3 covers 16 residues. After removal of 5 bases from V and 0 bases from J, the junction contained 6 bases not matched to a gene. CDR3: CASSNLLADSYNEQFF. DNA of the CDR3: TGTGCCAGCAGCAACCTACTAGCGGACTCCTACAATGAGCAGTTCTTC.

As concerns this clone: Other DNA sequences within the sample encode an identical CDR3. The chain uses TRBV6-5 and TRBJ1-1; D might be TRBD1 (6 bases). The germline gives CDR1 MNHEY, CDR2 SVGAGI. The V gene lost 0 bases and the J gene lost 4 bases, with 9 bases spanning the gap. CDR3 length equals 14 residues. The CDR3 nucleotides read TGTGCCAGCAGTTACTCCAGGGGTGGCACTGAAGCTTTCTTT. This gives the protein CASSYSRGGTEAFF.